Sequencing of this T cell receptor (beta chain) was carried out in a study of patients and donors after allogeneic stem cell transplantation. TCRdb analysed the RT-PCR reads with MiXCR anew, one entry per CDR3 protein. The sample shows approximately 410,000 distinct CDR3 sequences, 15% to 20% of them seen only once. Trimming pared 2 bases from V and 1 base from J, leaving 11 bases between. Germline assignment: CDR1 SEHNR and CDR2 FQNEAQ (reference sequence). The CDR3 spans 15 residues. The rearrangement links TRBV7-9 to TRBJ1-1; D remains unclear. The TCR sequence derives from a human donor who was either an allogeneic HSCT recipient or a stem cell or donor lymphocyte infusion donor (not recorded which). It is not recorded whose cells these are; they may come from a transplant donor. Sequencing was done on a sample of blood, either unsorted or a sorted T cell fraction (not recorded which). CDR3 DNA sequence: TGTGCCAGCAGCTTAATGGGCCCTCGGAACACTGAAGCTTTCTTT. Its translation: CASSLMGPRNTEAFF.